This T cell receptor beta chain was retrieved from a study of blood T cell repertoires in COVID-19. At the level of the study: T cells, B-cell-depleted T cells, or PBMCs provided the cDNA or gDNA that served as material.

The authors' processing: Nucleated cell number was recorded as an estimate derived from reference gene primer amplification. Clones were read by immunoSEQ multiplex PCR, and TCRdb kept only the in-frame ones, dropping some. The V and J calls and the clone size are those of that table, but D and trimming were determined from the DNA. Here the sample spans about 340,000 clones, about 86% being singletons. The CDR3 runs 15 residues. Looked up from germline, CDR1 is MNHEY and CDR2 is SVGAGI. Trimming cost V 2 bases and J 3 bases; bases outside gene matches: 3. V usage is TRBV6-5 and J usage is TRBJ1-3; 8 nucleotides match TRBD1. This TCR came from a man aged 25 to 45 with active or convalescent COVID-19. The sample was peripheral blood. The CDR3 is CASSYVRGLGNTIYF. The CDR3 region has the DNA TGTGCCAGCAGTTACGTCAGGGGGCTTGGAAACACCATATATTTT.